This T cell receptor beta chain originates from a study of regulatory T cells in long-lasting Graves disease. Across the whole study: Those Graves' patients who were newly diagnosed had been on antithyroid drugs under 3 months.

Time point noted: newly diagnosed GD, antithyroid drugs for less than 3 months. TCR sequences were obtained from RNA taken from PBMCs. Study results and caveats: Persistent patients shared more public clonotypes (about 2,900) than new patients (approximately 970).

Worth noting for this clonotype: The antigen remains undetermined.

The CDR3 loop spans 15 amino acids. Looked up from germline, CDR1 is SGHTS and CDR2 is YDEGEE. The junction had 14 bases not matched to a gene; V was cut back by 4 bases and J by 13 bases. Investigators prepared the TCR beta libraries by applying iRepertoire HTBI primers and Arm-PCR of CDR3 regions. Each CDR3 protein gets one entry after TCRdb re-called the multiplex PCR reads with MiXCR. This sample has 240,000 or so distinct CDR3 sequences, with over 20% found just once. Sequencing was performed on peripheral blood mononuclear cells (PBMCs), taken at new diagnosis, from a patient treated with antithyroid drugs. The rearrangement links TRBV5-8 to TRBJ1-4; TRBD1 aligns across 9 bases. The sequence was obtained from a female donor with Graves disease. CDR3 sequence reads: CASSLPGQGAVRLFF. In DNA, the CDR3 is TGTGCCAGCAGCCTGCCGGGACAGGGAGCAGTTAGACTGTTTTTT.